A single sample is the source of the 6 T cell receptor beta chains below, sequenced in a study of T-cell memory formation after mild COVID-19. TCRdb fed the 5' RACE reads into MiXCR, producing one record per CDR3 protein. Here the sample spans tens of thousands of distinct CDR3 sequences, about 13% being singletons. The sample taken for sequencing was PBMCs or a T cell subset sorted from them (not recorded which). These receptors came from an adult woman who had mild COVID-19 (a few samples of this study predate the infection). Cell type and time point are not known.

The chain has TRBV5-5 and TRBJ1-6; D might be TRBD1 (5 bases). V dropped 4 bases and J dropped 9 bases, with 17 bases sitting between them. The CDR3 length is 15 residues. Looked up from germline, CDR1 is SGHKS and CDR2 is YYEKEE (reference sequence). The CDR3 sequence: CASSPSWVRGSPLHF. The CDR3 region has the DNA TGTGCCAGCAGCCCTTCTTGGGTAAGGGGTTCACCCCTCCACTTT. Using reference TRBV5-5 and TRBJ1-6 for the parts outside the CDR3, the full variable domain is DAGVTQSPTHLIKTRGQQVTLRCSPISGHKSVSWYQQVLGQGPQFIFQYYEKEERGRGNFPDRFSARQFPNYSSELNVNALLLGDSALYLCASSPSWVRGSPLHFGNGTRLTVT.

This clonotype was detected only a few times. The CDR3: CASSLGQMNTEAFF. CDR3 nucleotides: TGCGCCAGCAGCTTGGGCCAGATGAACACTGAAGCTTTCTTT. The gene calls are TRBV5-1 and TRBJ1-1; D gene uncertain. Deletions cut 0 bases from V and 0 bases from J, with 6 bases between. CDR1 is SGHRS and CDR2 is YFSETQ in the germline V gene. This CDR3 comprises 14 residues.

J is TRBJ1-1 and V is TRBV7-6; 8 positions match TRBD1. The J segment lost 2 bases and the V segment lost 2 bases, leaving 4 bases of the junction unmatched. CDR1 is SGHVS and CDR2 is FNYEAQ in the germline V gene. The CDR3 is 15 amino acids. CDR3 residues: CASSLFDRGNTEAFF. The CDR3 coding sequence is TGTGCCAGCAGCTTATTTGACAGGGGTAACACTGAAGCTTTCTTT.

The chain uses TRBV20-1 and TRBJ1-4, with D unclear. Germline CDR1 reads DFQATT; CDR2 reads SNEGSKA (reference sequence). The CDR3 has 12 amino acids. Trimming left V 3 bases short and J 8 bases short, with 10 bases between. CDR3 bases: TGCAGTGCTAGGTTTGGAGACGAAAAACTGTTTTTT. Protein sequence: CSARFGDEKLFF.

This clonotype was detected many times. V usage is TRBV11-2 and J usage is TRBJ2-1, with 14 bases fitting TRBD2. CDR1 and CDR2 from the germline V gene are SGHAT and FQNNGV. This CDR3 comprises 17 residues. After removal of 4 bases from V and 7 bases from J, the junction contained 9 bases not matched to a gene. The CDR3 bases are TGTGCCAGCAGCTCCCTCCGACTAGCGGGGGGGTCGAATGAGCAGTTCTTC. Its translation is CASSSLRLAGGSNEQFF. Combining the CDR3 with reference TRBV11-2 and TRBJ2-1 gives the whole variable domain EAGVAQSPRYKIIEKRQSVAFWCNPISGHATLYWYQQILGQGPKLLIQFQNNGVVDDSQLPKDRFSAERLKGVDSTLKIQPAKLEDSAVYLCASSSLRLAGGSNEQFFGPGTRLTVL.

A few counts support this clonotype. J is TRBJ2-7 and V is TRBV3-1; TRBD1 agrees at 8 bases. With V trimmed by 3 bases and J by 2 bases, 6 bases remained unmatched. The germline gives CDR1 LGHDT, CDR2 YNNKEL (reference sequence). The CDR3 spans 15 residues. The CDR3 loop is CASSQDGQGAYEQYF. The CDR3 DNA follows: TGTGCCAGCAGCCAGGACGGACAGGGAGCCTACGAGCAGTACTTC.